This T cell receptor beta chain was recorded in a study of T cells in Graves' hyperthyroidism and ophthalmopathy. CDR1 DFQATT and CDR2 SNEGSKA come from the germline V gene (reference sequence). This CDR3 region has 11 residues. V was pared by 7 bases and J by 4 bases, with 11 bases between. RNA transcripts yielded amplified TCR beta CDR3 regions. The HTBI primer set was used in a first-round RT-PCR of the TCR CDR3. TCRdb reanalysed the multiplex PCR reads using MiXCR and keeps one entry per CDR3 protein. The table shows 550,000 to 600,000 distinct CDR3 sequences, with approximately 15% occurring only once. Worth noting for this clonotype: This may stem from a read error, because a much larger clone lies one nucleotide away.

Sequenced: blood. The V and J genes are TRBV20-1 and TRBJ2-7; a possible D gene is TRBD2 (6 bases). The TCR comes from a woman in her late teens or twenties with Graves' ophthalmopathy. CDR3 in DNA: TGCAGTGGTACGGCGGGGTACGAGCAGTACTTC. Protein product: CSGTAGYEQYF.